The 10 T cell receptor beta chains listed next were all sequenced from one sample in a study of blood T cell repertoires in COVID-19. The assay was immunoSEQ multiplex PCR, and TCRdb's table has in-frame clones only and misses some. The data contain a few hundred thousand clones, roughly 86% of them seen just once; the ten biggest clones take up 2.3%. The sequenced sample was peripheral blood. These TCRs come from a woman in her forties or fifties with acute or convalescent COVID-19.

The chain uses TRBV6-5 and TRBJ1-5; 7 bases align to TRBD1. With V trimmed by 10 bases and J by 4 bases, 7 bases remained unmatched. The CDR3 runs to 13 residues. Per the germline V gene, CDR1 is MNHEY and CDR2 is SVGAGI. The CDR3 bases are TGTGCCATCACGACAGGGCTAAATCAGCCCCAGCATTTT. Encoded protein: CAITTGLNQPQHF.

V gene TRBV11-2 combines with J gene TRBJ2-2, with D possibly matching TRBD1 (6 bases). The germline gives CDR1 SGHAT, CDR2 FQNNGV. Trimming removed 3 bases at V and 1 base at J, with 9 bases between. The CDR3 is 15 amino acids. Here the CDR3 reads CASSFWGQNTGELFF. The CDR3 DNA reads TGTGCCAGCAGCTTTTGGGGACAGAACACCGGGGAGCTGTTTTTT.

This clone was seen only a few times. The chain has TRBV9 and TRBJ2-2, with D unresolved. The V end was cut by 4 bases, the J end by 6 bases, with 10 bases between. This CDR3 is built from 13 residues. CDR1 SGDLS and CDR2 YYNGEE come from the germline V gene. The CDR3 nucleotides are TGTGCCAGCAGCCTCCCAAGCCCCGGGGAGCTGTTTTTT. Encoded protein: CASSLPSPGELFF.

The genes are TRBV7-3 and TRBJ1-5, with D possibly being TRBD1 (5 bases). Trimming pared 6 bases from V and 3 bases from J, leaving 9 bases between. Germline CDR1 SGHTA, CDR2 FQGTGA. The CDR3 runs to 13 residues. The CDR3 DNA reads TGTGCCAGCAGACCGGGGGACAATCAGCCCCAGCATTTT. Amino acids: CASRPGDNQPQHF.

This clone came up once. This chain connects TRBV18 to TRBJ2-7, with 8 bases fitting TRBD2. This CDR3 has 16 residues. V gave up 3 bases and J gave up 1 base; unmatched junction bases: 8. CDR1 and CDR2 from the germline V gene are KGHSH and LQKENI. DNA of the CDR3: TGTGCCAGCTCACCCCTTACTAGCGGTCTGTCCTACGAGCAGTACTTC. As protein: CASSPLTSGLSYEQYF.

Concerning this clone: The junction and the germline gene differ at one end; a read error may be behind it. The rearrangement joins TRBV7-7 to TRBJ2-5; D might be TRBD1 (6 bases). Germline CDR1 SSHAT, CDR2 FNYEAQ (reference sequence). The CDR3 covers 16 residues. CDR3 nucleotide sequence: TGTGCTAGCAGCTTAGGGGACATCCGTTACCAAGAGACCCAGTACTTC. Residues: CASSLGDIRYQETQYF.

This CDR3 reads CASSPRDRGLGSYEQYF. CDR3 bases: TGCGCCAGCAGCCCCCGGGACAGGGGATTGGGCTCCTACGAGCAGTACTTC. The gene calls are TRBV5-1 and TRBJ2-7; 10 bases align to TRBD1. CDR3 size: 17 residues. The germline gives CDR1 SGHRS, CDR2 YFSETQ. Trimming took 4 bases from V and 0 from J; bases not matched to a gene: 10.

The chain links TRBV6-5 to TRBJ1-5, with a possible D match to TRBD1 (6 bases). V lost 7 bases to trimming and J lost 5 bases, with 18 bases between them. This CDR3 is built from 15 residues. Per germline, CDR1 MNHEY and CDR2 SVGAGI. The CDR3 protein is CASTGDIFVDQPQHF. Written as DNA, the CDR3 is TGTGCCAGCACCGGGGACATTTTCGTGGATCAGCCCCAGCATTTT.

This chain connects TRBV6-5 to TRBJ2-2, with 10 bases lining up with TRBD1. The CDR3 covers 14 residues. Germline V gives CDR1 MNHEY, CDR2 SVGAGI. Losses at the gene ends were 5 bases for V and 4 bases for J; bases not matched to a gene: 1. The CDR3 loop reads CASSRTGGTGELFF. The CDR3 DNA follows: TGTGCCAGCAGTCGGACAGGGGGCACCGGGGAGCTGTTTTTT.

This sequence joins TRBV3-1 (or the pseudogene TRBV3-2) and TRBJ2-7; 8 nucleotides agree with TRBD1. V dropped 5 bases and J dropped 0; count of bases not matched to a gene: 3. From germline, CDR1 is LGHDT and CDR2 YNNKEL (reference sequence). The CDR3 is 14 residues long. The CDR3 nucleotides are TGTGCCAGCAGCACGGACAGGGACTCCTACGAGCAGTACTTC. Protein product: CASSTDRDSYEQYF.